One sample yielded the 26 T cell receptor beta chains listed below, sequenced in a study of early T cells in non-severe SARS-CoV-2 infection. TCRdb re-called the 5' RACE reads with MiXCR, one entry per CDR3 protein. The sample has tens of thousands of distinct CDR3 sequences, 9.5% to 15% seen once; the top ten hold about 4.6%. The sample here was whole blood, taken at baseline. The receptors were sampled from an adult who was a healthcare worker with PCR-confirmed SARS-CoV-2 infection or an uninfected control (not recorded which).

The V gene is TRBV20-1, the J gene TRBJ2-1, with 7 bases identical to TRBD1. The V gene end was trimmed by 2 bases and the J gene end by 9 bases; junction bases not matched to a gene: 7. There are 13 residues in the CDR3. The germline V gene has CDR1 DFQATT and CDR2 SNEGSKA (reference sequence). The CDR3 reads CSARRLTGTEQFF. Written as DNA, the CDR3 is TGCAGTGCTAGAAGACTGACAGGGACTGAGCAGTTCTTC.

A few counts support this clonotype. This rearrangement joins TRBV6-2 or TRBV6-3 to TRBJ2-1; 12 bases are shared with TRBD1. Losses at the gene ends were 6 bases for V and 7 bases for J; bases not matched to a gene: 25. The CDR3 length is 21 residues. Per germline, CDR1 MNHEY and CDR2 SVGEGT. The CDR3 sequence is CASSHPSGGTGGHPGRNEQFF. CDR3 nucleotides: TGTGCCAGCAGCCACCCATCCGGAGGGACAGGGGGCCACCCGGGTAGGAATGAGCAGTTCTTC.

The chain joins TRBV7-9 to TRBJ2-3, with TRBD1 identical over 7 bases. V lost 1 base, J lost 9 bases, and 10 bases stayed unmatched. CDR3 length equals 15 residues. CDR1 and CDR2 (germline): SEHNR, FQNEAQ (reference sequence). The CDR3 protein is CASSLGLGGVETQYF. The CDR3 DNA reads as TGTGCCAGCAGCTTAGGGTTAGGGGGCGTCGAAACGCAGTATTTT.

Written as DNA, the CDR3 is TGTGCCAGCAGTGCCCAACTAGCGGGGAACGGCGGGGATACGCAGTATTTT. Its translation is CASSAQLAGNGGDTQYF. The chain combines TRBV2 with TRBJ2-3, with 10 bases that match TRBD2. Germline values: CDR1 SNHLY, CDR2 FYNNEI. V lost 4 bases to trimming and J lost 6 bases; unmatched junction nucleotides: 13. CDR3 length equals 17 residues.

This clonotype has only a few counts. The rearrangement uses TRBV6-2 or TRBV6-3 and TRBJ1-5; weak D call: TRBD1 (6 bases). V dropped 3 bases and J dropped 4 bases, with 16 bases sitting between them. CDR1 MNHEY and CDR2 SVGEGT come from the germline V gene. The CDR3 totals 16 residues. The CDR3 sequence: CASSYALGGKNQPQHF. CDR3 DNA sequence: TGTGCCAGCAGTTATGCTTTGGGGGGCAAAAATCAGCCCCAGCATTTT.

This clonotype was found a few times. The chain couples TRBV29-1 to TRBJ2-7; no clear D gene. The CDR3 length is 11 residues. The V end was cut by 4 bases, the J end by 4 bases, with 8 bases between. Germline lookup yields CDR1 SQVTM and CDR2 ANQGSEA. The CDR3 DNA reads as TGCAGCGTTGGCGGCGCGTACGAGCAGTACTTC. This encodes CSVGGAYEQYF.

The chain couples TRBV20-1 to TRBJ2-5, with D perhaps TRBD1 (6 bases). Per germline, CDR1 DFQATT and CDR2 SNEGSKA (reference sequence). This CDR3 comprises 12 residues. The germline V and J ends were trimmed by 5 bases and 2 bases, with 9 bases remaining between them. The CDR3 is CSALGQQETQYF. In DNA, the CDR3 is TGCAGTGCTCTCGGACAGCAAGAGACCCAGTACTTC.

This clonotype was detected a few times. The CDR3 DNA reads TGTGCCAGCAGCCAAGAGAGGGCAGGACTAGTCTACAATGAGCAGTTCTTC. Translating gives CASSQERAGLVYNEQFF. V usage is TRBV3-1 and J usage is TRBJ2-1, with 7 bases matching TRBD2. The CDR3 has 17 amino acids. Germline trimming cut 0 bases from V and 3 bases from J; bases unmatched to any gene: 8. Germline CDR1 is LGHDT and CDR2 is YNNKEL (reference sequence).

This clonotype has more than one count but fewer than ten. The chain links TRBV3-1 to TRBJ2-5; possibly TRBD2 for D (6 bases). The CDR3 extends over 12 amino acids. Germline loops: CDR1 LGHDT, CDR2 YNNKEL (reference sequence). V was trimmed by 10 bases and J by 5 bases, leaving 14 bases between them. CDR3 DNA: TGTGCCACCGAACGACTAGGGGAGACCCAGTACTTC. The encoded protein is CATERLGETQYF.

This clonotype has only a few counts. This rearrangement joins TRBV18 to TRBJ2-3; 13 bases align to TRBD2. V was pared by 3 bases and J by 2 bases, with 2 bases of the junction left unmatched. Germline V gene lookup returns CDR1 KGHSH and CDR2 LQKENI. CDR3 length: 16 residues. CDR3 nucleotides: TGTGCCAGCTCACCGACTAGCGGGGGGTCCACAGATACGCAGTATTTT. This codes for CASSPTSGGSTDTQYF.

The CDR3 spells CASSPGAANQPQHF. CDR3 sequence (DNA): TGTGCCAGCAGCCCAGGAGCGGCAAATCAGCCCCAGCATTTT. This rearrangement joins TRBV3-1 to TRBJ1-5; D call uncertain. Germline V CDR1 and CDR2: LGHDT, YNNKEL (reference sequence). V was trimmed by 4 bases and J by 4 bases, leaving 11 bases between them. This CDR3 comprises 14 residues. Full variable domain (rest looked up from reference TRBV3-1 and TRBJ1-5): DTAVSQTPKYLVTQMGNDKSIKCEQNLGHDTMYWYKQDSKKFLKIMFSYNNKELIINETVPNRFSPKSPDKAHLNLHINSLELGDSAVYFCASSPGAANQPQHFGDGTRLSIL.

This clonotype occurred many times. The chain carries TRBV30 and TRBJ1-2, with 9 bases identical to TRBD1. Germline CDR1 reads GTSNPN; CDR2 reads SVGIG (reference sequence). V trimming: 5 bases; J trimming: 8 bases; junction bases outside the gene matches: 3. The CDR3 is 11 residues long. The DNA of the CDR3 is TGTGCCTGGGGAACAGGGGGCGGCTACACCTTC. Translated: CAWGTGGGYTF.

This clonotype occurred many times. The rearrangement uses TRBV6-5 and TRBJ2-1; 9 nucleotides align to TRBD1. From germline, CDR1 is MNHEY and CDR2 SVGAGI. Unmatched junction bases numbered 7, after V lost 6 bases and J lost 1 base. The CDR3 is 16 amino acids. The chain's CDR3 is CASSLTGTGSYNEQFF. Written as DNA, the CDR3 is TGTGCCAGCAGCTTGACCGGGACAGGGTCCTACAATGAGCAGTTCTTC.

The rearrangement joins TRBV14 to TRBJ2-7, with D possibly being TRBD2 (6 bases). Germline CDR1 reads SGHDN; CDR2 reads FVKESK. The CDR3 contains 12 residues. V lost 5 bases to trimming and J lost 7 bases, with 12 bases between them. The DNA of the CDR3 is TGTGCCAGCAGCACCCAGAGCGGGGAGCAGTACTTC. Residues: CASSTQSGEQYF.

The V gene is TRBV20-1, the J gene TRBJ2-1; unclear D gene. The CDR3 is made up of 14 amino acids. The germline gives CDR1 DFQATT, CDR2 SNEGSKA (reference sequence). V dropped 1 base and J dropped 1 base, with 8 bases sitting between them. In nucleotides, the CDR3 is TGCAGTGCTAGAGCGGAACTATCCTACAATGAGCAGTTCTTC. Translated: CSARAELSYNEQFF.

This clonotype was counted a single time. The CDR3 nucleotides read TGCGCCAGCAGTGGGTCAGGGCGGCACGAGCAGTACTTC. Its translation: CASSGSGRHEQYF. The chain recombines TRBV10-2 with TRBJ2-7; a possible D gene is TRBD1 (5 bases). V lost 4 bases and J 5 bases, leaving 12 bases between the germline ends. The CDR3 runs to 13 residues. CDR1 and CDR2 (germline): WSHSY, SAAADI.

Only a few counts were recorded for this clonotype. The CDR3 bases are TGTGCCAGCAGCTTACCGCTATTCGAGCAGTTCTTC. Its protein is CASSLPLFEQFF. The gene calls are TRBV7-9 and TRBJ2-1; D not certain. Trimming shortened V by 2 bases and J by 10 bases, and 9 bases separated the two germline ends. The CDR3 runs 12 residues. CDR1 is SEHNR, CDR2 FQNEAQ, per germline (reference sequence).

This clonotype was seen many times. CDR3 in DNA: TGTGCCAGCAGTTTATCGAACAGGGTCAGAAGCAATCAGCCCCAGCATTTT. Protein product: CASSLSNRVRSNQPQHF. The chain recombines TRBV28 with TRBJ1-5, with D possibly matching TRBD1 (6 bases). The CDR3 has 17 residues. The V gene lost 1 base and the J gene lost 1 base, with 14 bases spanning the gap. The V gene's germline CDR1 is MDHEN and CDR2 SYDVKM. The full variable domain, completed using reference TRBV28 and TRBJ1-5, is DVKVTQSSRYLVKRTGEKVFLECVQDMDHENMFWYRQDPGLGLRLIYFSYDVKMKEKGDIPEGYSVSREKKERFSLILESASTNQTSMYLCASSLSNRVRSNQPQHFGDGTRLSIL.

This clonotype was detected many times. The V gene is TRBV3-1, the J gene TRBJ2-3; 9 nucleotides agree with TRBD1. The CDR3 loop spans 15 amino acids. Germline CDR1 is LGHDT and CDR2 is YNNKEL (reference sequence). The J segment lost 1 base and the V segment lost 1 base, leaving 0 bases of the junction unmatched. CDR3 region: CASSQGQGGTDTQYF. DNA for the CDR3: TGTGCCAGCAGCCAAGGACAGGGGGGCACAGATACGCAGTATTTT.

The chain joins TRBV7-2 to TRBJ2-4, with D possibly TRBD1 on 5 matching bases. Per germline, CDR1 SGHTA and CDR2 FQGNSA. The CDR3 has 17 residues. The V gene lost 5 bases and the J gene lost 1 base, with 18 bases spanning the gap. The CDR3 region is CASSPFVTSGAKNIQYF. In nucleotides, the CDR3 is TGTGCCAGCAGCCCCTTCGTAACTTCAGGGGCCAAAAACATTCAGTACTTC.

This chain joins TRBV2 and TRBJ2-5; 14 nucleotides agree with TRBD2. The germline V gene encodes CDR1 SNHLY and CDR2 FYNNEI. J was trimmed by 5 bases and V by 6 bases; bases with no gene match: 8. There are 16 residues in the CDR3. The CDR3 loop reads CASSARLAGGLETQYF. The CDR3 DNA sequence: TGTGCCAGCAGCGCCCGACTAGCGGGGGGGCTGGAGACCCAGTACTTC.

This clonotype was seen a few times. The CDR3: CASSLAGQGSTDTQYF. In DNA form, the CDR3 reads TGTGCCAGCAGTTTAGCGGGACAGGGTAGCACAGATACGCAGTATTTT. The chain recombines TRBV12-3 or TRBV12-4 with TRBJ2-3; the match to TRBD1 covers 9 bases. There are 16 residues in the CDR3. Trimming took 0 bases from V and 0 from J; bases not matched to a gene: 1.

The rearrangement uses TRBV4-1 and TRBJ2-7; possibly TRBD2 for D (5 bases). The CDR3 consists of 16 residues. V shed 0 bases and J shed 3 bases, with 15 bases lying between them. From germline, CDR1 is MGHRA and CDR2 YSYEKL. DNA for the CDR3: TGCGCCAGCAGCCAAGACCCCGGACTGAAGAACTACGAGCAGTACTTC. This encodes CASSQDPGLKNYEQYF.

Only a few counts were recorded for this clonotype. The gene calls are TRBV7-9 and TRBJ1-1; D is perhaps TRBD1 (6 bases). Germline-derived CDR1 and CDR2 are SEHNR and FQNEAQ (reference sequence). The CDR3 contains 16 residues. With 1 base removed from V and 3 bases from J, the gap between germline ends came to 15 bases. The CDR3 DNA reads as TGTGCCAGCAGCTTAGGGGCAGGGGTTTTGGACACTGAAGCTTTCTTT. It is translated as CASSLGAGVLDTEAFF.

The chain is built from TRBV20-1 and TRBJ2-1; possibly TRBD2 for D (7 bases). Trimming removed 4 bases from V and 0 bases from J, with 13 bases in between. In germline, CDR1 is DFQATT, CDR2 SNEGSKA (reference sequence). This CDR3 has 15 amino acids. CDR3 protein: CSANGGGSSYNEQFF. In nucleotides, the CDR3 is TGCAGTGCTAATGGGGGGGGCTCCTCCTACAATGAGCAGTTCTTC.

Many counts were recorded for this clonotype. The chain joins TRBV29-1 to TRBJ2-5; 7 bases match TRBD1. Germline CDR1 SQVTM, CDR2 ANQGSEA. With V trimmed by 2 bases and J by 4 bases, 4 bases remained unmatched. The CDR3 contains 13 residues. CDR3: CSVETGVGETQYF. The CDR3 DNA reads TGCAGCGTTGAAACAGGGGTGGGAGAGACCCAGTACTTC.